Given below is one TCR beta chain in context. These data originate in a study of blood T cell repertoires in COVID-19. Across the whole study: T cells, B-cell-depleted T cells, or PBMCs supplied cDNA or gDNA.

Unmatched junction bases numbered 3, after V lost 3 bases and J lost 3 bases. CDR3 length equals 14 residues. Germline assignment: CDR1 SGHVS and CDR2 FQNEAQ. Some clones are missing from TCRdb's copy, which holds only in-frame ones; the method was immunoSEQ multiplex PCR. This table has more than 40,000 clones, about 85% appearing once. This chain uses TRBV7-8 with TRBJ2-7, with 9 positions matching TRBD1. Sequenced material: peripheral blood. The clonotype originates from a man between 60 and 75 years old with acute or convalescent COVID-19. The CDR3 region has the DNA TGTGCCAGCAGCTTGGGACAGGGTTACTACGAGCAGTACTTC. This translates into CASSLGQGYYEQYF.